The 19 T cell receptor beta chains below all came from one sample that was sequenced in a study of shared clonotypes between healthy human individuals. Naive CD8 cells were CD45RO-negative, positively selected for CCR7, excluding terminally differentiated effector memory CD45RA+ cells. Profiled with immunoSEQ multiplex PCR; TCRdb holds only in-frame clones, not every one. This table has about 800,000 clones, 90% to 98% appearing once. Sequencing was carried out using naive CD8+ T cells sorted from blood. These receptors originate from a young man in good health.

The chain joins TRBV4-2 to TRBJ2-7, with no clear D. Germline V lookup: CDR1 LGHNA, CDR2 YNFKEQ. V lost 1 base, J lost 2 bases, and 21 bases lay in between. The CDR3 consists of 18 residues. DNA of the CDR3: TGTGCCAGCAGCCAAGGTGCTTCCGGGTTCCGATATACCTACGAGCAGTACTTC. It specifies CASSQGASGFRYTYEQYF.

This chain joins TRBV19 and TRBJ2-1, with D uncertain. The CDR3 runs 13 residues. V was trimmed by 5 bases and J by 4 bases, leaving 9 bases between them. Germline V gene data show CDR1 as LNHDA and CDR2 as SQIVND (reference sequence). Here the CDR3 DNA reads TGTGCCAGTAGTGTAGGAGCGTACAATGAGCAGTTCTTC. Translation gives CASSVGAYNEQFF.

This chain connects TRBV4-3 to TRBJ2-3; TRBD2 might be the D (5 bases). Looked up from germline, CDR1 is LGHNA and CDR2 is YSLEER. The CDR3 consists of 16 residues. Trimming shortened V by 0 bases and J by 4 bases, and 14 bases separated the two germline ends. The CDR3 spells CASSQDWAGAADTQYF. As DNA, the CDR3 is TGCGCCAGCAGCCAAGATTGGGCAGGAGCGGCAGATACGCAGTATTTT.

The chain joins TRBV15 to TRBJ2-1; 13 bases agree with TRBD2. CDR1 and CDR2 (germline): LNHNV, YYDKDF (reference sequence). V lost 3 bases, J lost 5 bases, and 4 bases stayed unmatched. The CDR3 runs to 16 residues. The CDR3 is CATSRGLAGTNNEQFF. CDR3 DNA sequence: TGTGCCACCAGCAGGGGACTAGCGGGAACGAACAATGAGCAGTTCTTC.

V is TRBV6-5 and J is TRBJ1-4, with 7 positions matching TRBD1. V dropped 7 bases and J dropped 8; count of bases not matched to a gene: 13. The CDR3 is made up of 15 amino acids. Germline CDR1 MNHEY, CDR2 SVGAGI. Here the CDR3 DNA reads TGTGCCAGCAATTCCGCGGGACAGCGGGGGGAAAAACTGTTTTTT. Encoded protein: CASNSAGQRGEKLFF.

The chain couples TRBV30 to TRBJ2-1, with a possible D match to TRBD2 (5 bases). This CDR3 spans 13 amino acids. Deletions cut 0 bases from V and 6 bases from J, with 9 bases between. In germline, CDR1 is GTSNPN, CDR2 SVGIG (reference sequence). CDR3 nucleotides: TGTGCCTGGAGTGTTCTAGGAGGCAATGAGCAGTTCTTC. It encodes CAWSVLGGNEQFF.

This chain connects TRBV13 to TRBJ1-1; D gene uncertain. Looked up from germline, CDR1 is PRHDT and CDR2 is FYEKMQ (reference sequence). The CDR3 runs 12 residues. V lost 5 bases to trimming and J lost 7 bases, with 11 bases between them. In DNA form, the CDR3 reads TGTGCCAGCAGCACGGGGTCAGTTGAAGCTTTCTTT. Its translation is CASSTGSVEAFF.

As regards this clone: The sample carries other DNA sequences with the same CDR3. This sequence joins TRBV9 and TRBJ2-7, with D tentatively TRBD1 or TRBD2 (5 bases each). Trimming took off 0 bases at V and 0 bases at J, with 7 bases between the two ends. The CDR3 covers 14 residues. Per germline, CDR1 SGDLS and CDR2 YYNGEE. The chain's CDR3 is CASSVDGTSYEQYF. For the CDR3, the DNA is TGTGCCAGCAGCGTAGACGGGACCTCCTACGAGCAGTACTTC.

The rearrangement links TRBV6-5 to TRBJ2-1, with 9 bases identical to TRBD1. V lost 5 bases and J lost 8; bases outside the gene matches: 7. The CDR3 totals 14 residues. From germline, CDR1 is MNHEY and CDR2 SVGAGI. The CDR3 coding sequence is TGTGCCAGCAGTAACAGGGGGCGCAGGGATGAGCAGTTCTTC. It yields the protein CASSNRGRRDEQFF.

The chain recombines TRBV7-6 with TRBJ2-2, with D perhaps matching TRBD2 (6 bases). The length of the CDR3 is 18 residues. In germline, CDR1 is SGHVS, CDR2 FNYEAQ. The germline V and J ends were trimmed by 4 bases and 5 bases, with 23 bases remaining between them. The DNA for the CDR3 is TGTGCCAGCAGCTCCCCCCAGCTAGGAGGGAGAAGGACCGGGGAGCTGTTTTTT. As protein: CASSSPQLGGRRTGELFF.

This chain uses TRBV6-1 with TRBJ1-5; tentative D call: TRBD1 (6 bases). This CDR3 contains 17 residues. Between the trimmed V and J ends, which lost 0 bases and 4 bases, there was a span of 16 bases. Germline V gene data show CDR1 as MNHNS and CDR2 as SASEGT. The CDR3: CASSEALYGQGNQPQHF. The CDR3 region has the DNA TGTGCCAGCAGTGAAGCACTATATGGGCAGGGGAATCAGCCCCAGCATTTT.

The chain couples TRBV11-2 to TRBJ1-4; D call uncertain. The CDR3 covers 13 residues. With 5 bases removed from V and 2 bases from J, the gap between germline ends came to 6 bases. Germline CDR1 reads SGHAT; CDR2 reads FQNNGV. The CDR3 loop reads CASSLETNEKLFF. In DNA, the CDR3 is TGTGCCAGCAGCCTCGAGACTAATGAAAAACTGTTTTTT.

J is TRBJ2-2 and V is TRBV25-1; D may be TRBD1 (6 bases). From germline, CDR1 is MGHDK and CDR2 SYGVNS. The CDR3 contains 17 residues. V lost 1 base, J lost 0 bases, and 12 bases lay in between. CDR3: CASSESQGMANTGELFF. DNA for the CDR3: TGTGCCAGCAGTGAATCCCAGGGGATGGCGAACACCGGGGAGCTGTTTTTT.

The chain has TRBV5-6 and TRBJ2-7, with D possibly TRBD1 on 5 matching bases. This CDR3 is built from 14 residues. CDR1 SGHDT and CDR2 YYEEEE come from the germline V gene. Trimming left V 5 bases short and J 4 bases short, with 16 bases between. CDR3 residues: CASRSPRRTYEQYF. CDR3 DNA: TGTGCCAGCAGATCCCCGAGACGGACATACGAGCAGTACTTC.

The V and J genes are TRBV27 and TRBJ2-1, with 9 bases that match TRBD1. The germline gives CDR1 MNHEY, CDR2 SMNVEV (reference sequence). The V gene end was trimmed by 4 bases and the J gene end by 8 bases; junction bases not matched to a gene: 6. CDR3 size: 14 residues. The CDR3 spells CASSWGQGFDEQFF. The CDR3, as DNA: TGTGCCAGCAGTTGGGGACAGGGTTTCGATGAGCAGTTCTTC.

The chain is built from TRBV27 and TRBJ2-1; tentative D call: TRBD2 (6 bases). The CDR3 is made up of 13 amino acids. Trimming left V 5 bases short and J 4 bases short, with 9 bases between. Germline assignment: CDR1 MNHEY and CDR2 SMNVEV (reference sequence). CDR3 nucleotide sequence: TGTGCCAGCAGTGAACGGGGGTACAATGAGCAGTTCTTC. It is translated as CASSERGYNEQFF.

This chain joins TRBV7-6 and TRBJ2-7; 7 positions match TRBD1. Germline V gives CDR1 SGHVS, CDR2 FNYEAQ. V lost 1 base and J lost 6; bases outside the gene matches: 3. CDR3 length equals 13 residues. The CDR3 is CASSLETGFEQYF. CDR3 in DNA: TGTGCCAGCAGCTTAGAGACAGGGTTCGAGCAGTACTTC.

The rearrangement joins TRBV11-2 to TRBJ1-1; D is ambiguous. The CDR3 is 14 residues long. V lost 2 bases and J 1 base, leaving 8 bases between the germline ends. Germline CDR1 reads SGHAT; CDR2 reads FQNNGV. The CDR3 bases are TGTGCCAGCAGCTTACAAGACAAGAACACTGAAGCTTTCTTT. This codes for CASSLQDKNTEAFF.

The chain is built from TRBV29-1 and TRBJ2-1; 9 positions match TRBD2. The V gene's germline CDR1 is SQVTM and CDR2 ANQGSEA. Trimming cost V 4 bases and J 0 bases; bases outside gene matches: 10. The CDR3 length is 17 residues. The CDR3 sequence is CSVGEVTSGASYNEQFF. In DNA, the CDR3 is TGCAGCGTTGGGGAGGTGACTAGCGGAGCCTCCTACAATGAGCAGTTCTTC.